One and the same sample provided the 18 T cell receptor beta chains below, sequenced in a study of blood T cell repertoires in COVID-19. TCRdb's table, derived via immunoSEQ multiplex PCR, lists solely in-frame clones and lacks some. The sample has 97,000 or so clones; about 80% are singletons. The sample was peripheral blood. These receptors came from a man aged 65 to 85 with active or convalescent COVID-19.

The chain joins TRBV4-2 to TRBJ1-5; 7 bases agree with TRBD1. This CDR3 is built from 14 residues. V shed 5 bases, J shed 5 bases, and the junction held 6 bases outside the gene matches. Germline V gene sequence: CDR1 LGHNA, CDR2 YNFKEQ. CDR3 sequence reads: CASSAGTDYQPQHF. In nucleotides, the CDR3 is TGTGCCAGCAGCGCTGGGACAGATTATCAGCCCCAGCATTTT.

The chain has TRBV6-6 and TRBJ2-7; 10 bases map to TRBD1. Germline CDR1 reads MNHNY; CDR2 reads SVGAGI (reference sequence). With 5 bases clipped from V and 5 bases from J, the junction kept 6 bases outside the gene matches. The CDR3 is 14 residues long. The CDR3 DNA is TGTGCCAGCAGTCCCGGGACAGGGGTGAACGAGCAGTACTTC. Amino acids: CASSPGTGVNEQYF.

The rearrangement uses TRBV11-2 and TRBJ2-2; D remains ambiguous. The CDR3 extends over 14 amino acids. Per the germline V gene, CDR1 is SGHAT and CDR2 is FQNNGV. V lost 0 bases, J lost 2 bases, and 4 bases lay in between. CDR3 DNA sequence: TGTGCCAGCAGCTTAGACCTCAACACCGGGGAGCTGTTTTTT. It translates to CASSLDLNTGELFF.

The chain has TRBV27 and TRBJ1-1; 11 positions match TRBD1. The length of the CDR3 is 17 residues. CDR1 and CDR2 from the germline V gene are MNHEY and SMNVEV (reference sequence). Trimming at V came to 2 bases and at J to 0 bases, leaving 5 bases not matched to a gene. As DNA, the CDR3 is TGTGCCAGCAGTTTACGGACAGGGGGCACCCTGAACACTGAAGCTTTCTTT. Its translation is CASSLRTGGTLNTEAFF.

This clone was observed a single time. The genes are TRBV13 and TRBJ1-1; the D gene is possibly TRBD1 (5 bases). Germline V lookup: CDR1 PRHDT, CDR2 FYEKMQ (reference sequence). The germline V and J ends were trimmed by 6 bases and 3 bases, with 14 bases remaining between them. The CDR3 extends over 14 amino acids. The CDR3 DNA sequence: TGTGCCAGCAGAGTGGGGCGAAGGGACACTGAAGCTTTCTTT. Translated: CASRVGRRDTEAFF.

The rearrangement joins TRBV6-4 to TRBJ2-1, with 8 bases identical to TRBD2. With V trimmed by 5 bases and J by 1 base, 10 bases remained unmatched. The germline V gene has CDR1 MRHNA and CDR2 SNTAGT. This CDR3 contains 17 residues. CDR3 sequence: CASSKMAGGSSYNEQFF. CDR3 sequence (DNA): TGTGCCAGCAGTAAGATGGCGGGGGGTTCATCCTACAATGAGCAGTTCTTC.

The chain has TRBV3-1 (or the pseudogene TRBV3-2) and TRBJ2-3, with D possibly matching TRBD2 (5 bases). The CDR3 length is 13 residues. The germline V and J ends were trimmed by 1 base and 3 bases, with 5 bases remaining between them. CDR1 is LGHDT and CDR2 is YNNKEL in the germline V gene (reference sequence). CDR3 sequence: CASSQGGTDTQYF. The CDR3 coding sequence is TGTGCCAGCAGCCAAGGAGGGACAGATACGCAGTATTTT.

The chain combines TRBV18 with TRBJ1-1; D gene ambiguous. The V and J ends lost 2 bases and 1 base respectively, with 8 bases between them. The CDR3 loop spans 14 amino acids. Germline lookup yields CDR1 KGHSH and CDR2 LQKENI. CDR3 nucleotides: TGTGCCAGCTCACCAGCGGTCCGGAACACTGAAGCTTTCTTT. It codes for CASSPAVRNTEAFF.

The chain is built from TRBV3-1 (or the pseudogene TRBV3-2) and TRBJ2-1, with a possible D match to TRBD2 (5 bases). Between the trimmed V and J ends, which lost 1 base and 6 bases, there was a span of 10 bases. CDR3 length: 14 amino acids. Germline CDR1 reads LGHDT; CDR2 reads YNNKEL (reference sequence). In DNA, the CDR3 is TGTGCCAGCAGCCAAGCCTCAGGAGGCAATGAGCAGTTCTTC. Protein sequence: CASSQASGGNEQFF.

The chain combines TRBV11-2 with TRBJ2-2; possibly TRBD1 for D (6 bases). The V gene lost 7 bases and the J gene lost 3 bases, with 9 bases spanning the gap. The CDR3 has 13 amino acids. Germline CDR1 reads SGHAT; CDR2 reads FQNNGV. The DNA for the CDR3 is TGTGCCAGCACGGACAGATACACCGGGGAGCTGTTTTTT. Residues: CASTDRYTGELFF.

The J gene is TRBJ2-5, the V gene TRBV4-3; 10 bases are a match to TRBD1. V dropped 6 bases and J dropped 4; count of bases not matched to a gene: 8. This CDR3 has 15 amino acids. Germline CDR1 is LGHNA and CDR2 is YSLEER. The CDR3 DNA reads as TGCGCCAGCAGGCTTACGGGACAGGGGTCAGAGACCCAGTACTTC. Translating gives CASRLTGQGSETQYF.

The chain recombines TRBV4-1 with TRBJ1-6; 9 bases are shared with TRBD1. Germline CDR1 MGHRA, CDR2 YSYEKL. The V segment lost 5 bases and the J segment 7 bases; nucleotides outside the gene matches: 6. The CDR3 contains 15 residues. The CDR3 DNA reads as TGCGCCAGCAGCTATCAGGGACAGGGAAATTCACCCCTCCACTTT. Its translation is CASSYQGQGNSPLHF.

The chain couples TRBV5-6 to TRBJ2-2; tentatively, D is TRBD2 (6 bases). V lost 2 bases to trimming and J lost 2 bases, with 10 bases between them. The germline V gene has CDR1 SGHDT and CDR2 YYEEEE. The CDR3 runs to 15 residues. The CDR3 protein is CASSFSGRNTGELFF. The CDR3 DNA follows: TGTGCCAGCAGCTTTAGCGGCAGAAACACCGGGGAGCTGTTTTTT.

The rearrangement uses TRBV10-3 and TRBJ2-7, with a tentative D call TRBD1 (5 bases). CDR1 ENHRY and CDR2 SYGVKD come from the germline V gene. V lost 1 base and J lost 8, with 18 bases in between. The CDR3 length is 15 residues. CDR3 protein: CAISELRDSQAKQYF. CDR3 DNA: TGTGCCATCAGTGAGTTAAGAGACAGCCAAGCCAAGCAGTACTTC.

For the CDR3, the DNA is TGTGCCAGCAGTTTAAGACAGGGAATCCGCTATGGCTACACCTTC. Amino acids: CASSLRQGIRYGYTF. The J gene is TRBJ1-2, the V gene TRBV27; 7 bases line up with TRBD1. Germline V lookup: CDR1 MNHEY, CDR2 SMNVEV (reference sequence). The J segment lost 4 bases and the V segment lost 2 bases, leaving 7 bases of the junction unmatched. The CDR3 contains 15 residues.

This clone was observed a single time. The CDR3 DNA reads TGTGCCAGCAGTCCTCAGGGAACGAACACCGGGGAGCTGTTTTTT. Protein: CASSPQGTNTGELFF. V gene TRBV28 combines with J gene TRBJ2-2; D is possibly TRBD1 (5 bases). The CDR3 totals 15 residues. Between the trimmed V and J ends, which lost 5 bases and 0 bases, there was a span of 10 bases. CDR1 is MDHEN and CDR2 is SYDVKM in the germline V gene.

The chain joins TRBV5-1 to TRBJ2-1, with 7 positions matching TRBD1. Germline V CDR1 and CDR2: SGHRS, YFSETQ. This CDR3 spans 20 amino acids. J lost 0 bases, V lost 0 bases, and 15 bases had no gene match. The CDR3: CASSLGGQSNWYSSYNEQFF. In nucleotides, the CDR3 is TGCGCCAGCAGCTTGGGGGGACAGTCTAATTGGTATAGCTCCTACAATGAGCAGTTCTTC.

This clone was detected many times. V is TRBV7-6 and J is TRBJ1-1; a possible D gene is TRBD1 (5 bases). The V gene's germline CDR1 is SGHVS and CDR2 FNYEAQ. CDR3 size: 16 residues. Trimming pared 5 bases from V and 5 bases from J, leaving 21 bases between. CDR3 in amino acids: CASSLRPQGVGTEAFF. CDR3 coding DNA: TGTGCCAGCAGCCTACGGCCACAAGGGGTTGGGACTGAAGCTTTCTTT.